Each of the 28 T cell receptor beta chains below was sequenced from the same sample in a study of identical twins. Each CDR3 protein gets one entry after TCRdb re-called the 5' RACE reads with MiXCR. The sample lists 300,000 to 350,000 distinct CDR3 sequences, about 12% occurring once. A further study also used this sample, focusing on yellow fever vaccine responses in identical twins.

Sequencing input: CD8+ T cells sorted from blood. Every receptor here comes from a woman in her late teens or twenties in good health.

This clonotype was observed a few times. The CDR3 loop is CASSLTSGGAFFDEQFF. The CDR3 coding sequence is TGTGCCAGCAGTTTAACTAGCGGGGGGGCCTTCTTCGATGAGCAGTTCTTC. The chain employs TRBV28 and TRBJ2-1; 13 nucleotides match TRBD2. The V and J ends lost 2 bases and 8 bases, in that order; junction bases with no gene match: 9. Per the germline V gene, CDR1 is MDHEN and CDR2 is SYDVKM. The CDR3 covers 17 residues.

This chain joins TRBV27 and TRBJ2-1; 8 bases line up with TRBD1. The CDR3 is 13 amino acids. Trimming at V came to 7 bases and at J to 5 bases, leaving 4 bases not matched to a gene. The germline gives CDR1 MNHEY, CDR2 SMNVEV (reference sequence). The CDR3 DNA follows: TGTGCCAGCACGGGACAGGAAAACAATGAGCAGTTCTTC. Translated, it gives CASTGQENNEQFF.

Many counts were recorded for this clonotype. This chain joins TRBV29-1 and TRBJ2-7; 13 bases are shared with TRBD2. From germline, CDR1 is SQVTM and CDR2 ANQGSEA. The CDR3 sequence is 13 residues long. Unmatched junction bases numbered 3, after V lost 6 bases and J lost 4 bases. The CDR3 region is CSVGLAGVYEQYF. The CDR3 bases are TGCAGCGTCGGACTAGCGGGAGTGTACGAGCAGTACTTC.

The V call is TRBV15, the J call TRBJ2-5, with a possible D match to TRBD1 (6 bases). Germline loops: CDR1 LNHNV, CDR2 YYDKDF (reference sequence). Trimming stripped 5 bases from V and 0 bases from J, with 16 bases between. The CDR3 consists of 16 residues. CDR3 bases: TGTGCCACCAGCCGGGGTGGCAGGGACAACCAAGAGACCCAGTACTTC. Residues: CATSRGGRDNQETQYF.

V usage is TRBV20-1 and J usage is TRBJ2-7; possibly TRBD1 for D (6 bases). The CDR3 covers 13 residues. Trimming took off 2 bases at V and 3 bases at J, with 11 bases between the two ends. Germline V gene data show CDR1 as DFQATT and CDR2 as SNEGSKA (reference sequence). CDR3 loop: CSARPQGYYEQYV. CDR3 DNA sequence: TGCAGTGCTAGACCCCAGGGGTACTACGAGCAGTACGTC.

This clonotype was recorded at least ten times. The chain couples TRBV24-1 to TRBJ2-1, with 9 positions matching TRBD1. Trimming removed 4 bases from V and 0 bases from J; junction bases left unmatched: 15. CDR3 length: 20 residues. The germline gives CDR1 KGHDR, CDR2 SFDVKD. The CDR3 here is CATSETGTGRPQYSYNEQFF. The DNA of the CDR3 is TGTGCCACCAGTGAAACCGGGACAGGGAGACCCCAGTACTCCTACAATGAGCAGTTCTTC.

This chain joins TRBV29-1 and TRBJ2-3, with TRBD2 identical over 13 bases. The germline CDR1 and CDR2 sequences are SQVTM and ANQGSEA. The V gene end was trimmed by 0 bases and the J gene end by 10 bases; junction bases not matched to a gene: 19. The CDR3 is 19 residues long. The CDR3, as DNA: TGCAGCGTTGAAGATTGGGAGACTAGCGGGAGGCCGGTAACCCAAGCGCAGTATTTT. It yields the protein CSVEDWETSGRPVTQAQYF.

This clonotype was picked up a small number of times. The chain joins TRBV7-9 to TRBJ2-2, with unresolved D. Germline loops: CDR1 SEHNR, CDR2 FQNEAQ (reference sequence). Trimming pared 5 bases from V and 7 bases from J, leaving 17 bases between. The length of the CDR3 is 15 residues. This chain's CDR3 is CASSTSRARSGELFF. In nucleotides, the CDR3 is TGTGCCAGCAGCACCAGTCGCGCGAGGAGCGGGGAGCTGTTTTTT. Full variable domain (rest looked up from reference TRBV7-9 and TRBJ2-2): DTGVSQNPRHKITKRGQNVTFRCDPISEHNRLYWYRQTLGQGPEFLTYFQNEAQLEKSRLLSDRFSAERPKGSFSTLEIQRTEQGDSAMYLCASSTSRARSGELFFGEGSRLTVL.

This clonotype was seen many times. The J gene is TRBJ2-3, the V gene TRBV15; D remains unclear. The V and J ends lost 4 bases and 2 bases respectively, with 10 bases between them. CDR3 length: 14 residues. Germline V gene sequence: CDR1 LNHNV, CDR2 YYDKDF (reference sequence). DNA of the CDR3: TGTGCCACCAGCACGACGATAGACACAGATACGCAGTATTTT. Translation: CATSTTIDTDTQYF.

The chain links TRBV20-1 to TRBJ2-6, with 10 bases aligning to TRBD1. CDR1 is DFQATT, CDR2 SNEGSKA, per germline (reference sequence). Trimming at V came to 3 bases and at J to 3 bases, leaving 5 bases not matched to a gene. This CDR3 is 16 amino acids long. The CDR3 region has the DNA TGCAGTGCTAGCGGGACAGGGGCTTTTGGGGCCAACGTCCTGACTTTC. Its protein is CSASGTGAFGANVLTF.

This clonotype has only a few counts. The rearrangement uses TRBV4-1 and TRBJ2-3, with 8 bases that match TRBD2. Germline CDR1 MGHRA, CDR2 YSYEKL. V dropped 1 base and J dropped 0; count of bases not matched to a gene: 6. CDR3 size: 17 residues. The CDR3 spells CASSQVIGGGSTDTQYF. In DNA, the CDR3 is TGCGCCAGCAGCCAAGTAATCGGCGGGGGGAGCACAGATACGCAGTATTTT.

This chain uses TRBV16 with TRBJ2-7; D might be TRBD1 (6 bases). The CDR3 runs to 14 residues. The V end lost 0 bases, the J end lost 0 bases, and 6 bases lay between the germline ends. Germline V gene lookup returns CDR1 KGHSY and CDR2 FQNENV. CDR3 sequence: CASSQSQGSYEQYF. The CDR3 coding sequence is TGTGCCAGCAGCCAATCACAGGGCTCCTACGAGCAGTACTTC.

This clonotype was detected many times. The genes are TRBV24-1 and TRBJ2-2, with a weak D call TRBD1 (6 bases). Trimming cost V 4 bases and J 2 bases, with 16 bases left between them. CDR3 length: 17 residues. Germline V gene data show CDR1 as KGHDR and CDR2 as SFDVKD. CDR3 coding DNA: TGTGCCACCAGTGAGACAGGTCGTTGGGCAAACACCGGGGAGCTGTTTTTT. The encoded protein is CATSETGRWANTGELFF.

This clonotype was recorded a few times. V gene TRBV5-1 combines with J gene TRBJ2-7; D might be TRBD2 (6 bases). Looked up from germline, CDR1 is SGHRS and CDR2 is YFSETQ. CDR3 length equals 14 residues. Trimming removed 0 bases from V and 6 bases from J, with 13 bases in between. The CDR3 DNA sequence: TGCGCCAGCAGCTTGGGGGGCTTGGGGGGCGAGCAGTACTTC. Translating gives CASSLGGLGGEQYF.

The chain couples TRBV24-1 to TRBJ2-7; tentatively, D is TRBD2 (6 bases). Germline assignment: CDR1 KGHDR and CDR2 SFDVKD. The CDR3 extends over 16 amino acids. The ends were cut back, 2 bases at V and 0 bases at J, with 13 bases in the middle. The CDR3 reads CATSDSSGQASYEQYF. CDR3 coding DNA: TGTGCCACCAGTGATTCAAGCGGGCAGGCCTCCTACGAGCAGTACTTC.

In its sample, this clonotype was seen a few times. The CDR3 spells CASKDRDFYYGYTF. CDR3 in DNA: TGTGCCAGCAAGGACAGGGACTTCTACTATGGCTACACCTTC. The chain joins TRBV28 to TRBJ1-2; 8 bases are shared with TRBD1. CDR3 length: 14 amino acids. Germline CDR1 reads MDHEN; CDR2 reads SYDVKM. The V and J ends lost 7 bases and 3 bases, in that order; junction bases with no gene match: 7.

The genes are TRBV6-8 and TRBJ2-2; no reliable D call. From germline, CDR1 is MNHGY and CDR2 SAAAGT. The CDR3 spans 14 residues. Trimming stripped 7 bases from V and 0 bases from J, with 9 bases between. This CDR3 reads CASMFRANTGELFF. CDR3 nucleotide sequence: TGTGCCAGCATGTTTCGCGCGAACACCGGGGAGCTGTTTTTT.

This clonotype was picked up a small number of times. The chain has TRBV10-2 and TRBJ2-1; D is possibly TRBD1 (6 bases). This CDR3 is 15 amino acids long. Germline V CDR1 and CDR2: WSHSY, SAAADI. Deletions cut 8 bases from V and 9 bases from J, with 23 bases between. The CDR3 reads CASRGGNREQGEQFF. DNA of the CDR3: TGCGCCAGCCGTGGGGGAAACAGGGAACAAGGTGAGCAGTTCTTC.

The genes are TRBV7-8 and TRBJ2-3; 7 bases are shared with TRBD2. Trimming took 1 base from V and 3 from J; bases not matched to a gene: 7. The CDR3 runs to 16 residues. Looked up from germline, CDR1 is SGHVS and CDR2 is FQNEAQ. CDR3 coding DNA: TGTGCCAGCAGCTTAGGCGTCGGGGGGAGGACAGATACGCAGTATTTT. Its translation is CASSLGVGGRTDTQYF.

This sequence joins TRBV2 and TRBJ2-3; 11 nucleotides line up with TRBD2. CDR3 length: 17 residues. CDR1 and CDR2 from the germline V gene are SNHLY and FYNNEI. Trimming cost V 1 base and J 2 bases; bases outside gene matches: 5. In DNA, the CDR3 is TGTGCCAGCAGTGAAGGTTTGGGACTAGCGGACACAGATACGCAGTATTTT. Amino acids: CASSEGLGLADTDTQYF.

This clonotype has more than one count but fewer than ten. The chain combines TRBV28 with TRBJ2-3; no definite D call. Trimming removed 6 bases at V and 6 bases at J, with 10 bases between. This CDR3 has 12 residues. Per the germline V gene, CDR1 is MDHEN and CDR2 is SYDVKM. The CDR3 sequence: CASSKGWDTQYF. CDR3 bases: TGTGCCAGCAGCAAAGGTTGGGATACGCAGTATTTT.

The CDR3: CASRKTSGSSYEQYV. The CDR3 DNA reads TGTGCCAGCAGGAAGACTAGCGGGAGCTCCTACGAGCAGTACGTC. This rearrangement joins TRBV27 to TRBJ2-7, with 12 positions matching TRBD2. Germline V CDR1 and CDR2: MNHEY, SMNVEV (reference sequence). V shed 6 bases and J 0 bases; nucleotides not matched to a gene: 3. The CDR3 covers 15 residues.

There are a few counts of this clonotype. The rearrangement joins TRBV20-1 to TRBJ2-1, with TRBD2 matching 8 bases. Losses at the gene ends were 3 bases for V and 6 bases for J; bases not matched to a gene: 16. The CDR3 extends over 17 amino acids. Germline CDR1 and CDR2: DFQATT and SNEGSKA (reference sequence). This chain's CDR3 is CSASSWEAGVGGNEQFF. CDR3 DNA sequence: TGCAGTGCTAGCAGCTGGGAAGCGGGAGTAGGAGGCAATGAGCAGTTCTTC.

This clonotype was picked up a small number of times. This chain joins TRBV6-5 and TRBJ1-1; D not resolved. The CDR3 runs 17 residues. The germline V gene has CDR1 MNHEY and CDR2 SVGAGI. V gave up 0 bases and J gave up 1 base, with 15 bases separating them. The DNA of the CDR3 is TGTGCCAGCAGTTACTCGATTGAGAGGACCAAGAACACTGAAGCTTTCTTT. This codes for CASSYSIERTKNTEAFF.

This clonotype was counted many times. The rearrangement uses TRBV12-3 or TRBV12-4 and TRBJ1-1; the D gene is possibly TRBD1 (5 bases). CDR3 size: 14 residues. V was shortened by 6 bases and J by 4 bases, with 15 bases between the two germline ends. Here the CDR3 DNA reads TGTGCCAGCAGGTCCGGGGGTTTGGGCACTGAAGCTTTCTTT. This codes for CASRSGGLGTEAFF.

This clonotype was found a few times. The rearrangement uses TRBV19 and TRBJ2-2, with TRBD2 matching 13 bases. Germline-derived CDR1 and CDR2 are LNHDA and SQIVND (reference sequence). The length of the CDR3 is 17 residues. V shed 5 bases, J shed 5 bases, and the junction held 8 bases outside the gene matches. CDR3 nucleotides: TGTGCCAGTAGTGCCCCTGGACTAGCGGGGGCTACCGGGGAGCTGTTTTTT. Protein sequence: CASSAPGLAGATGELFF.

This clonotype turned up a few times. This chain links TRBV9 with TRBJ2-3, with TRBD2 as a possible D gene (5 bases). Trimming shortened V by 4 bases and J by 2 bases, and 11 bases separated the two germline ends. The germline V gene encodes CDR1 SGDLS and CDR2 YYNGEE. This CDR3 has 14 residues. The CDR3 DNA is TGTGCCAGCAGCTCGGAGGCTCCCACAGATACGCAGTATTTT. Its protein product is CASSSEAPTDTQYF.

This clonotype was seen more than once but under ten times. The chain couples TRBV4-2 to TRBJ2-1; 11 bases align to TRBD2. Germline loops: CDR1 LGHNA, CDR2 YNFKEQ. The CDR3 spans 16 residues. The junction had 5 bases not matched to a gene; V was cut back by 0 bases and J by 7 bases. CDR3 sequence reads: CASSQDRLAGGNEQFF. The DNA of the CDR3 is TGTGCCAGCAGCCAAGATAGGCTAGCGGGGGGTAATGAGCAGTTCTTC.